The sequence of this T cell receptor beta chain was determined in a study of blood T cell repertoires in COVID-19. The wider study: Material from acute and convalescent COVID-19 was sourced from the United States, Italy and Spain. From T cells, B-cell-depleted T cells, or PBMCs came the material, which was cDNA or gDNA.

Repertoires were generated with immunoSEQ multiplex PCR, while TCRdb's copy carries only in-frame clones and drops some. The sample holds hundreds of thousands of clones; over 75% are singletons and the top ten take 4.5% to 5.5%. This CDR3 comprises 13 residues. CDR1 is LGHNT, CDR2 FRNRAP, per germline. With 2 bases removed from V and 6 bases from J, the gap between germline ends came to 8 bases. The sequencing sample was made of peripheral blood. The gene calls are TRBV12-5 and TRBJ2-1; no firm D call. This receptor was identified in a man in his forties or fifties with active or convalescent COVID-19. DNA for the CDR3: TGTGCTAGTGGTTTGTCGCCTAGCAATGAGCAGTTCTTC. This sequence encodes CASGLSPSNEQFF.